Included here is one TCR beta chain sequence, with context. Here immunoSEQ multiplex PCR was the method, and the copy in TCRdb shows in-frame clones only, minus some. The table includes about 200,000 clones, 84% detected once. Losses at the gene ends were 6 bases for V and 11 bases for J; bases not matched to a gene: 14. CDR3 size: 15 residues. Germline CDR1 and CDR2: MNHNY and SVGAGI (reference sequence). The source of the sample is a study of cytomegalovirus exposure and HLA in healthy donors. These donors were members of the roughly 110-subject validation cohort, a group separate from the approximately 620-subject first cohort.

V is TRBV6-6 and J is TRBJ1-5; 9 bases are a match to TRBD1. The sequence was collected from a woman under 40 in good health and CMV-seropositive. Sequenced: PBMCs. The CDR3 DNA sequence: TGTGCCAGCAGCCCCCTGGCCGGGACAGGGCGATCCCAGCATTTT. Amino acid sequence: CASSPLAGTGRSQHF.